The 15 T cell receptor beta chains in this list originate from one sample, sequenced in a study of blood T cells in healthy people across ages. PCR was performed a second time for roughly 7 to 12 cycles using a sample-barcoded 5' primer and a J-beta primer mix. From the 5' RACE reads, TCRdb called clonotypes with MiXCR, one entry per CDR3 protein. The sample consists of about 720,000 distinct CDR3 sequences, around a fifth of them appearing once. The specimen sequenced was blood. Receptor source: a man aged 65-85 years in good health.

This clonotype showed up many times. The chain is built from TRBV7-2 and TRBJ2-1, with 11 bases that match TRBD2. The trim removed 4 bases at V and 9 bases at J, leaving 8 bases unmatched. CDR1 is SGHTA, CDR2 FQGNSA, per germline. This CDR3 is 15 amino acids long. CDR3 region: CASSSRLAGRAEQFF. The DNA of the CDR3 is TGTGCCAGCAGCTCGCGACTAGCGGGAAGGGCTGAGCAGTTCTTC.

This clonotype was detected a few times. CDR3: CASTLSPTEAFF. DNA for the CDR3: TGTGCCAGTACCCTCTCTCCTACTGAAGCTTTCTTT. The chain uses TRBV19 and TRBJ1-1; no clear D. V shed 7 bases and J shed 5 bases, with 11 bases lying between them. CDR1 is LNHDA, CDR2 SQIVND, per germline (reference sequence). The CDR3 totals 12 residues.

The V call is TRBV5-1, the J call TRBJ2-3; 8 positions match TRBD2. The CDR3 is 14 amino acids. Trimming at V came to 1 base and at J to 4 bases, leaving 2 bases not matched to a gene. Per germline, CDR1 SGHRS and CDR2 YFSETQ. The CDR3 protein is CASSLPTSADTQYF. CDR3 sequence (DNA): TGCGCCAGCAGCTTGCCGACTAGCGCAGATACGCAGTATTTT.

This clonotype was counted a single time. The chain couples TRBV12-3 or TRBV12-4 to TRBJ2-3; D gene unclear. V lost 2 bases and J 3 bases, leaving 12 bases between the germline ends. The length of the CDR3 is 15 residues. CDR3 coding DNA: TGTGCCAGCAGTTTACTCGCAGATAGAACAGATACGCAGTATTTT. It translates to CASSLLADRTDTQYF.

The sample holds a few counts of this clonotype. CDR3 loop: CASTGTGGDETQYF. In nucleotides, the CDR3 is TGTGCCAGCACCGGGACAGGGGGCGATGAGACCCAGTACTTC. The V call is TRBV28, the J call TRBJ2-5; 12 nucleotides match TRBD1. This CDR3 comprises 14 residues. V was pared by 7 bases and J by 5 bases, with 5 bases of the junction left unmatched. CDR1 is MDHEN and CDR2 is SYDVKM in the germline V gene. The variable domain in full, with the rest retrieved from reference TRBV28 and TRBJ2-5, is DVKVTQSSRYLVKRTGEKVFLECVQDMDHENMFWYRQDPGLGLRLIYFSYDVKMKEKGDIPEGYSVSREKKERFSLILESASTNQTSMYLCASTGTGGDETQYFGPGTRLLVL.

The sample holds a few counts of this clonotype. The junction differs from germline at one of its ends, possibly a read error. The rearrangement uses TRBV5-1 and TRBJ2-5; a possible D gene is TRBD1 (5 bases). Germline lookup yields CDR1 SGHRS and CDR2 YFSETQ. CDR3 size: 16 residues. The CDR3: CAGSLDPLGVTETQYF. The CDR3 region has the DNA TGCGCCGGCAGCTTGGATCCCCTAGGGGTTACAGAGACCCAGTACTTC.

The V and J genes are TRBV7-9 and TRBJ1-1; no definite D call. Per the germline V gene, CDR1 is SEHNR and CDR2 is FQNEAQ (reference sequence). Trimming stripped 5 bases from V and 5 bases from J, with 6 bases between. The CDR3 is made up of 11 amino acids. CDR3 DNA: TGTGCCAGCAGCCTCCTTACTGAAGCTTTCTTT. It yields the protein CASSLLTEAFF.

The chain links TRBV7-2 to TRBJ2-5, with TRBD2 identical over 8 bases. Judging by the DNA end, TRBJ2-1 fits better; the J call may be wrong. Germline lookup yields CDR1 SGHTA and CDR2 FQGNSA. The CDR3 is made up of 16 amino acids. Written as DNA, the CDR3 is TGTGCCAGCAGCTTAAGCGGGAGCTCGATCCCGAATGAGCAGTTCTTC. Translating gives CASSLSGSSIPNEQFF.

CDR3 sequence (DNA): TGTGCCAGCAGCAAAAACGGTCGGACAGGGGCTTTCTTT. Translated: CASSKNGRTGAFF. The V and J genes are TRBV7-3 and TRBJ1-1; 8 positions match TRBD1. The length of the CDR3 is 13 residues. The germline gives CDR1 SGHTA, CDR2 FQGTGA. V shed 5 bases, J shed 11 bases, and the junction held 10 bases outside the gene matches.

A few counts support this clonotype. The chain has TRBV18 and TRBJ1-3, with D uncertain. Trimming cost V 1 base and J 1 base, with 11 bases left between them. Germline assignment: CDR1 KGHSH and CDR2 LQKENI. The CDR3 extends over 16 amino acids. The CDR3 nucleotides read TGTGCCAGCTCACCACTGGAACTCCCATCTGGAAACACCATATATTTT. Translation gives CASSPLELPSGNTIYF.

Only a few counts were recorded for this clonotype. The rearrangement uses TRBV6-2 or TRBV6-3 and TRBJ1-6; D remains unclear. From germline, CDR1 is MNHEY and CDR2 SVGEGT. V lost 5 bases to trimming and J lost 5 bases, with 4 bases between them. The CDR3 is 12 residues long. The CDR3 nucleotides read TGTGCCAGCAGTCGAGATAATTCACCCCTCCACTTT. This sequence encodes CASSRDNSPLHF.

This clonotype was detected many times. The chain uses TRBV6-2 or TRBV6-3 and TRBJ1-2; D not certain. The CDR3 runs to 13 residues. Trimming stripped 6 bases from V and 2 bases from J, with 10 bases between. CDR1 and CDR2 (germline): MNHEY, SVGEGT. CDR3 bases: TGTGCCAGCAGCTCTCTTAAGAACTATGGCTACACCTTC. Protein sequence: CASSSLKNYGYTF.

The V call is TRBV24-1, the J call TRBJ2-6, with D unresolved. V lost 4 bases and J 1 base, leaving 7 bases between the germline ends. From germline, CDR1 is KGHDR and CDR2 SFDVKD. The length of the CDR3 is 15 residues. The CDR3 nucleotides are TGTGCCACCAGTGAATGGAAGTCTGGGGCCAACGTCCTGACTTTC. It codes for CATSEWKSGANVLTF.

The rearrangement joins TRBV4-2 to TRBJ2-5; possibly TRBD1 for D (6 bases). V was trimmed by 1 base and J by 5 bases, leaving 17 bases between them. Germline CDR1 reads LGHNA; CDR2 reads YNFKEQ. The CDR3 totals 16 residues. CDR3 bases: TGTGCCAGCAGCCAAGGCGTGAACAGGGACGGGGAGACCCAGTACTTC. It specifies CASSQGVNRDGETQYF.

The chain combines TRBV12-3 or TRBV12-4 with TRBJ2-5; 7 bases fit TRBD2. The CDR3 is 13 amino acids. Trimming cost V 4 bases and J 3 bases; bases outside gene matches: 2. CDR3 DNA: TGTGCCAGCAGTTGGACTAGGGAAGAGACCCAGTACTTC. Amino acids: CASSWTREETQYF.